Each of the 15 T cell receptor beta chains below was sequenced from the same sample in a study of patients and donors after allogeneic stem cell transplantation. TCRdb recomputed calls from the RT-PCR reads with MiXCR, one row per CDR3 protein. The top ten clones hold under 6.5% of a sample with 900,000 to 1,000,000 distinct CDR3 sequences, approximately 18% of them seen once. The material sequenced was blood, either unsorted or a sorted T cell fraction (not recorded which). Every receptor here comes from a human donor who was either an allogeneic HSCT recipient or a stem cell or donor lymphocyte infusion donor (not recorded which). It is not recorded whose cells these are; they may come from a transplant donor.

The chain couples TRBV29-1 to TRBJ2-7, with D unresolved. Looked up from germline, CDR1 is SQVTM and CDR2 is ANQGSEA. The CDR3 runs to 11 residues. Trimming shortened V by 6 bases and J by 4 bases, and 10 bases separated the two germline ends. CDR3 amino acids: CSVPGRYEQYF. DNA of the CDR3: TGCAGCGTCCCCGGGCGGTACGAGCAGTACTTC.

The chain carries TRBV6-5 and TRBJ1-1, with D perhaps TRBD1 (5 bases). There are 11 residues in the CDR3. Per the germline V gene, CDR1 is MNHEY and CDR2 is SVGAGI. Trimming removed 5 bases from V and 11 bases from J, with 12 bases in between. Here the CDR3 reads CASSRGLDAFF. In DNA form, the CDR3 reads TGTGCCAGCAGTCGGGGACTTGACGCTTTCTTT.

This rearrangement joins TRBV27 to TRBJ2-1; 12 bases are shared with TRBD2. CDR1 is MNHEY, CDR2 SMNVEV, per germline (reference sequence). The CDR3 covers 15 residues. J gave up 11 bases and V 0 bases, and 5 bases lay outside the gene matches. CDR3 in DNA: TGTGCCAGCAGTTTATCGACCGGGACTAGCGGGCAGCAGTTCTTC. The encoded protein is CASSLSTGTSGQQFF.

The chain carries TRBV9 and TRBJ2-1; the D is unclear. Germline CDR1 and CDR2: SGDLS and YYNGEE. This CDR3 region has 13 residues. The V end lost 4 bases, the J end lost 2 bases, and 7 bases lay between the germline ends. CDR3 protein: CASSSQPYNEQFF. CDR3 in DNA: TGTGCCAGCAGCTCCCAGCCCTACAATGAGCAGTTCTTC. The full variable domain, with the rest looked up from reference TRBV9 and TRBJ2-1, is DSGVTQTPKHLITATGQRVTLRCSPRSGDLSVYWYQQSLDQGLQFLIQYYNGEERAKGNILERFSAQQFPDLHSELNLSSLELGDSALYFCASSSQPYNEQFFGPGTRLTVL.

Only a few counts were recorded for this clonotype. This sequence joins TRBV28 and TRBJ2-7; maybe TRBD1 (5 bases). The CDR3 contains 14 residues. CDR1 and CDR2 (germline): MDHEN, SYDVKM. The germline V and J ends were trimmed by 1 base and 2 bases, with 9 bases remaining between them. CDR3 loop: CASSLSAGTYEQYF. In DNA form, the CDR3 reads TGTGCCAGCAGTTTATCGGCAGGGACCTACGAGCAGTACTTC.

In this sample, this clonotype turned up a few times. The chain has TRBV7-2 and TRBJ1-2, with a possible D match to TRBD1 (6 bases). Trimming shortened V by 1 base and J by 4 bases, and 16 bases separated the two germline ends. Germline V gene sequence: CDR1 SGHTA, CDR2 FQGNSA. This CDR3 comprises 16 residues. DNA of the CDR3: TGTGCCAGCAGCTTAGGTCTAGGGGGGGAAGGCTATGGCTACACCTTC. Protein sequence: CASSLGLGGEGYGYTF.

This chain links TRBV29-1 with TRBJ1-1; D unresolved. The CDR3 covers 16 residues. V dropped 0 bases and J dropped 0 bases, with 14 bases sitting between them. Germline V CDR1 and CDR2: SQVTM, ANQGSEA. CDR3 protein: CSVEDRVDTVNTEAFF. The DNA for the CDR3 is TGCAGCGTTGAAGATAGGGTCGACACCGTGAACACTGAAGCTTTCTTT.

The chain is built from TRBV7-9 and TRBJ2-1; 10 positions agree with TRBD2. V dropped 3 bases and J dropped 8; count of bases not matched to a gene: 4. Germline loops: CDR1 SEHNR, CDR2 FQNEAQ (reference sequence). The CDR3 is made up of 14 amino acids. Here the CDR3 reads CASSLASGSYEQFF. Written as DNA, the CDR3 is TGTGCCAGCAGCTTGGCTAGCGGGAGCTATGAGCAGTTCTTC. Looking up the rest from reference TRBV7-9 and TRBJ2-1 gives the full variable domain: DTGVSQNPRHKITKRGQNVTFRCDPISEHNRLYWYRQTLGQGPEFLTYFQNEAQLEKSRLLSDRFSAERPKGSFSTLEIQRTEQGDSAMYLCASSLASGSYEQFFGPGTRLTVL.

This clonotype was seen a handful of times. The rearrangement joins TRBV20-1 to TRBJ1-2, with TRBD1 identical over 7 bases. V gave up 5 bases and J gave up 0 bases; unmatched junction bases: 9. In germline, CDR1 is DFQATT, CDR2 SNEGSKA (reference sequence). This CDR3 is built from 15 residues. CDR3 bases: TGCAGTGCTCCTTCCTGGGACAGATCTAACTATGGCTACACCTTC. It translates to CSAPSWDRSNYGYTF.

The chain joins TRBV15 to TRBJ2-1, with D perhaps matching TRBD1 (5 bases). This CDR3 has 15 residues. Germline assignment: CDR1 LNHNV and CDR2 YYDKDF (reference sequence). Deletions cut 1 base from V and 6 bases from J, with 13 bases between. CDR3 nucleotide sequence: TGTGCCACCAGCAGAGCCAGGGTGGAAGGCAATGAGCAGTTCTTC. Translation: CATSRARVEGNEQFF.

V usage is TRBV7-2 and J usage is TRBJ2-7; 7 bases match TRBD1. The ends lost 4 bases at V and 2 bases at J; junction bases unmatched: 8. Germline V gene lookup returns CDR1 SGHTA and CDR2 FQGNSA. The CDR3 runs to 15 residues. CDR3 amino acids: CASSSDGQETYEQYF. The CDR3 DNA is TGTGCCAGCAGCTCGGACGGACAGGAAACCTACGAGCAGTACTTC.

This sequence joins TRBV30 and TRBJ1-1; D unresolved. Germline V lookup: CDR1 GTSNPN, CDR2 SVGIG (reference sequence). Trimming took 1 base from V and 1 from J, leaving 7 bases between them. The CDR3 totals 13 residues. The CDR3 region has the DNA TGTGCCTGGAGTGCCCGCGGGAACACTGAAGCTTTCTTT. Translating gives CAWSARGNTEAFF.

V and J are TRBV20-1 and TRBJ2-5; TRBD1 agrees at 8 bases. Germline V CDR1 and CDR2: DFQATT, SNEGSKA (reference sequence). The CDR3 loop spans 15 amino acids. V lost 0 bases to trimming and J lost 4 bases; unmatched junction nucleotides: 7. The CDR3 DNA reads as TGCAGTGCTAGAGATGGCAGGGGGCGCGGAGAGACCCAGTACTTC. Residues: CSARDGRGRGETQYF.

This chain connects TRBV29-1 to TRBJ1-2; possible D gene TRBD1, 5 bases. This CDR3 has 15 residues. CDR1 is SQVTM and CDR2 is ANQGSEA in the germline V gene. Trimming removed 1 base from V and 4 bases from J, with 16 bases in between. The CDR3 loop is CSVEGEGSPSYGYTF. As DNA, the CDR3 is TGCAGCGTTGAAGGGGAGGGGAGCCCCAGCTATGGCTACACCTTC. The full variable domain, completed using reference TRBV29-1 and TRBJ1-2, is SAVISQKPSRDICQRGTSLTIQCQVDSQVTMMFWYRQQPGQSLTLIATANQGSEATYESGFVIDKFPISRPNLTFSTLTVSNMSPEDSSIYLCSVEGEGSPSYGYTFGSGTRLTVV.

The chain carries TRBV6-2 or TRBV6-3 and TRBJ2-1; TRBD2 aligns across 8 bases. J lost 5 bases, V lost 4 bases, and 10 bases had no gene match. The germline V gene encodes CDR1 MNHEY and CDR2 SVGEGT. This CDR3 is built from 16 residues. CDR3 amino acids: CASSSAWGSGDNEQFF. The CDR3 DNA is TGTGCCAGCAGTTCCGCTTGGGGTAGCGGGGACAATGAGCAGTTCTTC.